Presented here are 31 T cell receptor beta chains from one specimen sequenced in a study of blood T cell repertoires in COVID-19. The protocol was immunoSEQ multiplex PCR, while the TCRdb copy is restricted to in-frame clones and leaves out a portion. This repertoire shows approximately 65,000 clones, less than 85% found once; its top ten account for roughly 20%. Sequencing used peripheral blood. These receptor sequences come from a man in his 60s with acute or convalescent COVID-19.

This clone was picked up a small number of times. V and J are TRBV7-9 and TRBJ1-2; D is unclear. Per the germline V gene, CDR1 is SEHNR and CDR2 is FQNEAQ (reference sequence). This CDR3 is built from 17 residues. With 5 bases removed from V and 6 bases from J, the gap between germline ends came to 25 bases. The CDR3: CASSHPLPLDGGHGYTF. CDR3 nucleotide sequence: TGTGCCAGCAGCCACCCCCTCCCGCTAGACGGAGGCCATGGCTACACCTTC.

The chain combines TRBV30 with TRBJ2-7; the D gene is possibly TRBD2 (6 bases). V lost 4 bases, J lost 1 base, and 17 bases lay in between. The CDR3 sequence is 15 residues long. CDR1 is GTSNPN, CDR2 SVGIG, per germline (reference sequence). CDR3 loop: CAWTLQSGCSYEQYF. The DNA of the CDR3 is TGTGCCTGGACCCTCCAAAGCGGGTGTTCCTACGAGCAGTACTTC.

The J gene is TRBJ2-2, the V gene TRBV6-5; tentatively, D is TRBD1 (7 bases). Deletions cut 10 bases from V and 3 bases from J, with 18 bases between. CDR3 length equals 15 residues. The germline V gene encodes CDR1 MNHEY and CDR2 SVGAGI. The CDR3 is CATNGRDSYTGELFF. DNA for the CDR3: TGTGCCACCAACGGGCGGGACAGTTACACCGGGGAGCTGTTTTTT.

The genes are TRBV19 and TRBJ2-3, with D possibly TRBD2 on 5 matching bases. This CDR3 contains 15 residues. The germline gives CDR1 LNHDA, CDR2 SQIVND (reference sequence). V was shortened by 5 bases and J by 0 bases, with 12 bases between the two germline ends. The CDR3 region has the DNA TGTGCCAGTAGTCCCCCCCGGGGAAGCACAGATACGCAGTATTTT. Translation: CASSPPRGSTDTQYF.

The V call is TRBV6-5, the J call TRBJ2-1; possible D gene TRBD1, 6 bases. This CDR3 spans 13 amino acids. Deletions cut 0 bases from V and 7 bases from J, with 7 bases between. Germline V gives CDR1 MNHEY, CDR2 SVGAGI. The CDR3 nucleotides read TGTGCCAGCAGTTACTCCCAGGGGAATGAGCAGTTCTTC. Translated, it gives CASSYSQGNEQFF.

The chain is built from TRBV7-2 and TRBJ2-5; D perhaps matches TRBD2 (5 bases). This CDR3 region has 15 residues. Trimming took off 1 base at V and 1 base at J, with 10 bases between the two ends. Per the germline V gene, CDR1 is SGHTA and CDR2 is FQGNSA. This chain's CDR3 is CASSLGGLTQETQYF. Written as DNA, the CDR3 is TGTGCCAGCAGCTTAGGAGGGCTAACCCAAGAGACCCAGTACTTC. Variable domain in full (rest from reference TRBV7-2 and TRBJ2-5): GAGVSQSPSNKVTEKGKDVELRCDPISGHTALYWYRQSLGQGLEFLIYFQGNSAPDKSGLPSDRFSAERTGGSVSTLTIQRTQQEDSAVYLCASSLGGLTQETQYFGPGTRLLVL.

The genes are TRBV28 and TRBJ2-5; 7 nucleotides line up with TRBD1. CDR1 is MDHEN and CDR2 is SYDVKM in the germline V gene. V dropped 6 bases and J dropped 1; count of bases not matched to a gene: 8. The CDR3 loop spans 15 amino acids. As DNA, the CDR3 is TGTGCCAGCAGGGGCCCCGGGACAGCCCAAGAGACCCAGTACTTC. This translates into CASRGPGTAQETQYF.

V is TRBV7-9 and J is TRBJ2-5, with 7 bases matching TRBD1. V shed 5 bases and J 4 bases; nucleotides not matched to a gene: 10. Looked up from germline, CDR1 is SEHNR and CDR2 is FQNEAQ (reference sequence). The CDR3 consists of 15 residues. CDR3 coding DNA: TGTGCCAGCAGCCTGGGACAGACGGGTGGAGAGACCCAGTACTTC. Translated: CASSLGQTGGETQYF.

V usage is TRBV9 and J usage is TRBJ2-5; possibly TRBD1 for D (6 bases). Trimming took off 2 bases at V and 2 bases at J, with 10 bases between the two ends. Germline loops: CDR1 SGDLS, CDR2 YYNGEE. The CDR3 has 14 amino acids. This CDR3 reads CASSVGTNQETQYF. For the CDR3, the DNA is TGTGCCAGCAGCGTCGGGACAAATCAAGAGACCCAGTACTTC.

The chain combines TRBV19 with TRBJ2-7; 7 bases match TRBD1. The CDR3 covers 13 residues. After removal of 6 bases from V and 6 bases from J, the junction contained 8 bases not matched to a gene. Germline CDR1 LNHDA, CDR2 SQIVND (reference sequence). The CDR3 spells CASSATGNAEQYF. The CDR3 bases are TGTGCCAGTAGCGCGACAGGGAATGCCGAGCAGTACTTC.

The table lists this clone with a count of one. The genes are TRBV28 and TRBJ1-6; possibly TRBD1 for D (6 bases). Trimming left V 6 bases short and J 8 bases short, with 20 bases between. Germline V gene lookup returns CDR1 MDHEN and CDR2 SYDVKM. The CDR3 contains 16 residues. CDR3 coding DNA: TGTGCCAGCAGACCATGGGGGCCGGGGCTTGATTCACCCCTCCACTTT. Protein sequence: CASRPWGPGLDSPLHF.

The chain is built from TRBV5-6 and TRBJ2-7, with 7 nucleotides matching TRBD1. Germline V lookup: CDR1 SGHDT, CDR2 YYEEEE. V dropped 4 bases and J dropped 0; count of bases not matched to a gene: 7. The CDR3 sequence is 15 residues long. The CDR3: CASSRRDSRSYEQYF. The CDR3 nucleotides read TGTGCCAGCAGCCGCCGGGACAGTCGCTCCTACGAGCAGTACTTC. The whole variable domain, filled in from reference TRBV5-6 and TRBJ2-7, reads DAGVTQSPTHLIKTRGQQVTLRCSPKSGHDTVSWYQQALGQGPQFIFQYYEEEERQRGNFPDRFSGHQFPNYSSELNVNALLLGDSALYLCASSRRDSRSYEQYFGPGTRLTVT.

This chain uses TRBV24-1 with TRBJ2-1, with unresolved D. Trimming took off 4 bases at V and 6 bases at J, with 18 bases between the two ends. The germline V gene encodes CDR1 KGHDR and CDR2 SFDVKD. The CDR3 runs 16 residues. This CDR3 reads CATSDLPVRVGNEQFF. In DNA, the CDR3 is TGTGCCACCAGTGACCTCCCTGTACGGGTTGGCAATGAGCAGTTCTTC.

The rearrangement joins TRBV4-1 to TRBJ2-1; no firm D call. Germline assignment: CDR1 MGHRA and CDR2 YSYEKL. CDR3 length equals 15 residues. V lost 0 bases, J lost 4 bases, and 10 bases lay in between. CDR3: CASSQEPTSYNEQFF. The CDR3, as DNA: TGCGCCAGCAGCCAAGAACCGACTTCGTACAATGAGCAGTTCTTC.

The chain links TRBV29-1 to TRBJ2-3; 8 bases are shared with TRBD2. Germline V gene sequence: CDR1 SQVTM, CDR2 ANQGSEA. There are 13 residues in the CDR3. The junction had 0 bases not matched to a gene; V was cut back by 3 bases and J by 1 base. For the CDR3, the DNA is TGCAGCGTTGACGGGGGGGGCACAGATACGCAGTATTTT. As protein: CSVDGGGTDTQYF.

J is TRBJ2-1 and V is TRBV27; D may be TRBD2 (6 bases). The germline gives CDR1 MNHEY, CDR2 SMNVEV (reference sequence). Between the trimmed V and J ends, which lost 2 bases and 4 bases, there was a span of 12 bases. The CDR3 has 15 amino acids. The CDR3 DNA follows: TGTGCCAGCAGTTTAAAGCGGGTGCTATACAATGAGCAGTTCTTC. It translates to CASSLKRVLYNEQFF.

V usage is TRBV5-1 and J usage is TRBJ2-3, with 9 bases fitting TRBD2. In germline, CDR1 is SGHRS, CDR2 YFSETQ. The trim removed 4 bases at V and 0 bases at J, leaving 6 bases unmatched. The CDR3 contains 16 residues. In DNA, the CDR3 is TGCGCCAGCAGCGCTAGCGGGGTGGGAAGCACAGATACGCAGTATTTT. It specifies CASSASGVGSTDTQYF.

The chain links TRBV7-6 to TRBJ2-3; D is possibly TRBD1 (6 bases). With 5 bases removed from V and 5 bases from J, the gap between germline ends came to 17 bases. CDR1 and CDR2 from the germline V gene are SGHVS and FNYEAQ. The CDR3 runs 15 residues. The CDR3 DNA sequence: TGTGCCAGCAGCGCCAGCACTAACAGGGTAGATACGCAGTATTTT. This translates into CASSASTNRVDTQYF.

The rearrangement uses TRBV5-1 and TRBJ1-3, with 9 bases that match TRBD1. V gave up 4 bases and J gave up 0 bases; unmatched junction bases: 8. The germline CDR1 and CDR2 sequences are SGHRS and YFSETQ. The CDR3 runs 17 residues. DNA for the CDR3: TGCGCCAGCAGCAATCCGGGACAGGGTCGCTCTGGAAACACCATATATTTT. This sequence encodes CASSNPGQGRSGNTIYF.

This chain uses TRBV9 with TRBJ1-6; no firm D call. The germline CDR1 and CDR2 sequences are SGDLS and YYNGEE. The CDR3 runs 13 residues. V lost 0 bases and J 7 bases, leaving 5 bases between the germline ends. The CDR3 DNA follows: TGTGCCAGCAGCGTAGGAGCGAATTCACCCCTCCACTTT. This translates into CASSVGANSPLHF. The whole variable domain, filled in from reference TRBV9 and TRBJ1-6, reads DSGVTQTPKHLITATGQRVTLRCSPRSGDLSVYWYQQSLDQGLQFLIQYYNGEERAKGNILERFSAQQFPDLHSELNLSSLELGDSALYFCASSVGANSPLHFGNGTRLTVT.

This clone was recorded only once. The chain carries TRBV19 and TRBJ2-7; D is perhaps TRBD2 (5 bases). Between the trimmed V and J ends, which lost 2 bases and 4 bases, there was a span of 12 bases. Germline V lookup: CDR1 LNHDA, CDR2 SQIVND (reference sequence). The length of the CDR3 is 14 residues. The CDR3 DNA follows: TGTGCCAGTAGTATAAGTGTGGAGGCGTACGAGCAGTACTTC. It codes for CASSISVEAYEQYF. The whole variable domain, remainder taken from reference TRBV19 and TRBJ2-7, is DGGITQSPKYLFRKEGQNVTLSCEQNLNHDAMYWYRQDPGQGLRLIYYSQIVNDFQKGDIAEGYSVSREKKESFPLTVTSAQKNPTAFYLCASSISVEAYEQYFGPGTRLTVT.

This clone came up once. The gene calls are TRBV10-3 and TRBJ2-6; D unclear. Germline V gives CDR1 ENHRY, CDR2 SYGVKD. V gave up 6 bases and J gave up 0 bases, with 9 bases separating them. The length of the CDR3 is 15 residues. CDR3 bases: TGTGCCATCAGACAGACCAACTCTGGGGCCAACGTCCTGACTTTC. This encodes CAIRQTNSGANVLTF.

CDR3 nucleotides: TGTGCCTGGAGTGTACTGGCGGGAGAAAGCGAGCAGTACTTC. This encodes CAWSVLAGESEQYF. The rearrangement uses TRBV30 and TRBJ2-7; 7 bases agree with TRBD2. V lost 0 bases, J lost 6 bases, and 8 bases stayed unmatched. Germline CDR1 reads GTSNPN; CDR2 reads SVGIG (reference sequence). This CDR3 spans 14 amino acids.

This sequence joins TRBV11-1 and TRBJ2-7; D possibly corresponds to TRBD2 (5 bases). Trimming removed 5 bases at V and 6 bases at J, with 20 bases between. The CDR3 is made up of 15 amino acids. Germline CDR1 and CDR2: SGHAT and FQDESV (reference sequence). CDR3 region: CASSPHGSGPLEQYF. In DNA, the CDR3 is TGTGCCAGCAGCCCCCATGGAAGCGGACCTCTCGAGCAGTACTTC. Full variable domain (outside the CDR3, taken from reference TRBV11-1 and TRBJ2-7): EAEVAQSPRYKITEKSQAVAFWCDPISGHATLYWYRQILGQGPELLVQFQDESVVDDSQLPKDRFSAERLKGVDSTLKIQPAELGDSAMYLCASSPHGSGPLEQYFGPGTRLTVT.

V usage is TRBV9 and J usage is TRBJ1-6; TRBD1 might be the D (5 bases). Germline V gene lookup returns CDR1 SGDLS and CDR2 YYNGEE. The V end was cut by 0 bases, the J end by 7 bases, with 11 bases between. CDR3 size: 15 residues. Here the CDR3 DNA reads TGTGCCAGCAGCGTAGGCTTGGGGGGGAATTCACCCCTCCACTTT. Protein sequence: CASSVGLGGNSPLHF.

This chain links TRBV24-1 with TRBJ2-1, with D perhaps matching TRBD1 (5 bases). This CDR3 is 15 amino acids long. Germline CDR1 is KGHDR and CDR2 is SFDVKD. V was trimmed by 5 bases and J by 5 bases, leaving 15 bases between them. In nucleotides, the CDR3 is TGTGCCACCAGTGTTTCGACTCGACAGAACAATGAGCAGTTCTTC. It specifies CATSVSTRQNNEQFF.

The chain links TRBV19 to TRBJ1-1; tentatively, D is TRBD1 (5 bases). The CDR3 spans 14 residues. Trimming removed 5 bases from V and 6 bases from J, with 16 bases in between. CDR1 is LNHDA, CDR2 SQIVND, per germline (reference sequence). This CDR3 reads CASSDRGGISEAFF. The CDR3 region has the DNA TGTGCCAGTAGTGATCGCGGGGGGATCTCTGAAGCTTTCTTT.

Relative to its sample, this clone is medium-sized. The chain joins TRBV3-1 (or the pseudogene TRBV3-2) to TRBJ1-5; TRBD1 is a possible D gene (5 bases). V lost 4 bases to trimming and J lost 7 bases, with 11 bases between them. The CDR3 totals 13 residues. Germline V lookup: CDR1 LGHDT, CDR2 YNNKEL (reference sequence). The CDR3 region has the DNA TGTGCCAGCAGCCGGCAGCAGGGACAGCCCCAGCATTTT. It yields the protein CASSRQQGQPQHF.

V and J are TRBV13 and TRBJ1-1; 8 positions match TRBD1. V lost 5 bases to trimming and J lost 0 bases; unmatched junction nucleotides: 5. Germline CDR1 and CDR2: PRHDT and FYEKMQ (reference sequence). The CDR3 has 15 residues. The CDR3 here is CASSPRDRLNTEAFF. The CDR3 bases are TGTGCCAGCAGCCCCCGGGACAGGTTGAACACTGAAGCTTTCTTT.

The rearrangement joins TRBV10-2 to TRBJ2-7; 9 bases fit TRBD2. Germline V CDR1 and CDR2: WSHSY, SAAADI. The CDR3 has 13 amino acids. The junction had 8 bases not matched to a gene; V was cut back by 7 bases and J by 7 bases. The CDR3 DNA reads TGCGCCAGCACTCTTAGCGGGAGTGGTGAGCAGTACTTC. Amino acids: CASTLSGSGEQYF.

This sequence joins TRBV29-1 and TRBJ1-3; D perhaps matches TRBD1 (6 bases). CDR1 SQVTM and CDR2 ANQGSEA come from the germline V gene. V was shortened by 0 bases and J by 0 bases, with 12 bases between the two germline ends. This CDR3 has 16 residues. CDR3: CSVEDRGPHSGNTIYF. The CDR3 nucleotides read TGCAGCGTTGAAGACAGGGGCCCTCACTCTGGAAACACCATATATTTT.